The sequence of this T cell receptor (beta chain) was determined in a study of T cells after yellow fever vaccination. Generation of TCR cDNA used 5'RACE template switching (which added a universal primer site and UMIs). One entry per CDR3 protein results from TCRdb running MiXCR on the 5' RACE reads. The sample records hundreds of thousands of distinct CDR3 sequences, 9% to 15% being singletons. J was trimmed by 1 base and V by 4 bases; bases with no gene match: 10. The CDR3 has 18 amino acids. The V gene's germline CDR1 is SGHRS and CDR2 YFSETQ. V usage is TRBV5-1 and J usage is TRBJ2-7; TRBD2 agrees at 14 bases. The source material was PBMCs, sampled on the day of the yellow fever booster vaccination. The TCR sequence derives from a man under 40 who received the YFV17D yellow fever vaccine. The CDR3 nucleotides are TGCGCCAGCAGCATCGGGGGGACTAGCGGGAGAGGATCCTACGAGCAGTACTTC. Protein sequence: CASSIGGTSGRGSYEQYF.